This entry describes one T cell receptor beta chain. CDR1 and CDR2 from the germline V gene are SGHTA and FQGNSA. V was shortened by 6 bases and J by 0 bases, with 7 bases between the two germline ends. This CDR3 is built from 13 residues. These data originate in a study of cytomegalovirus exposure and HLA in healthy donors. The study ran its PCR with 60 Vbeta and 13 Jbeta primers. The table came from immunoSEQ multiplex PCR; TCRdb's copy has only in-frame clones and leaves some out. This sample's table reports approximately 150,000 clones. This chain connects TRBV7-2 to TRBJ2-3; the D gene is possibly TRBD2 (6 bases). This TCR was recovered from a male donor in good health and CMV-seronegative. Material for sequencing was PBMCs. The CDR3 DNA follows: TGTGCCAGCAGACTAGCCAGCACAGATACGCAGTATTTT. Translating gives CASRLASTDTQYF.